The rows below give T cell receptor beta chains drawn from one sample of a study of memory CD8 T cells in hepatitis C reinfection. The repertoire was sequenced with immunoSEQ multiplex PCR; TCRdb's copy has only in-frame clones and lacks some. The data show some 40,000 clones, with roughly 88% seen just once and 1% to 1.5% held by the top ten. Sequencing input: naive CD8+ T cells sorted from blood. These receptors all stem from a man aged 18 to 30 with hepatitis C virus infection. The CDR3 runs from the conserved cysteine through the conserved F or W. The D gene is left open where the match is weak. Clone size appears in some rows only: once, few, many, or a class for an expanded clone.

CDR3 DNA: TGTGCCAGCAGGAGGGGGCTAGGAACCTATAATTCACCCCTCCACTTT
CDR3 protein: CASRRGLGTYNSPLHF
J gene: TRBJ1-6
D gene: TRBD1
V gene: TRBV2
clone size: .

CDR3 DNA: TGTGCCAGCAGTGAATCGGTAAGCGGCGGGGATGAGCAGTTCTTC
CDR3 protein: CASSESVSGGDEQFF
J gene: TRBJ2-1
D gene: .
V gene: TRBV6-1
clone size: .

CDR3 DNA: TGTGCCTGGAGCTTACTCGGGGGGGAGCAGTTCTTC
CDR3 protein: CAWSLLGGEQFF
J gene: TRBJ2-1
D gene: TRBD2
V gene: TRBV30
clone size: .

CDR3 DNA: TGTGCCAGCAGCCCCGAGGGGGCTGAGCAGTTCTTC
CDR3 protein: CASSPEGAEQFF
J gene: TRBJ2-1
D gene: TRBD1
V gene: TRBV13
clone size: .

CDR3 DNA: TGTGCCAGCAGCTTAGGGCCTAGCGGGACATACAATGAGCAGTTCTTC
CDR3 protein: CASSLGPSGTYNEQFF
J gene: TRBJ2-1
D gene: TRBD2
V gene: TRBV11-2
clone size: .

CDR3 DNA: TGTGCTAGTGGTTTGACTGACAGGGGAAGGGGTGGCTACACCTTC
CDR3 protein: CASGLTDRGRGGYTF
J gene: TRBJ1-2
D gene: TRBD1
V gene: TRBV12-5
clone size: .

CDR3 DNA: TGTGCCAGCAGCCGTACCTGGGGGGGGGCAACAGATACGCAGTATTTT
CDR3 protein: CASSRTWGGATDTQYF
J gene: TRBJ2-3
D gene: .
V gene: TRBV7-2
clone size: .

CDR3 DNA: TGCGCCAGCTCCTCCGGGACAGGGGGCTTCAATGAGCAGTTCTTC
CDR3 protein: CASSSGTGGFNEQFF
J gene: TRBJ2-1
D gene: TRBD1
V gene: TRBV10-1
clone size: .

CDR3 DNA: TGTGCCAGCAGTATCCTTTACGAGCAGTACTTC
CDR3 protein: CASSILYEQYF
J gene: TRBJ2-7
D gene: .
V gene: TRBV28
clone size: .

CDR3 DNA: TGTGCCAGCAGCACTTACTCGGGCAATGAGCAGTTCTTC
CDR3 protein: CASSTYSGNEQFF
J gene: TRBJ2-1
D gene: .
V gene: TRBV6-5
clone size: few

CDR3 DNA: TGTGCCAGCAGCTTAACTAGCGGGAGATACGAGCAGTACTTC
CDR3 protein: CASSLTSGRYEQYF
J gene: TRBJ2-7
D gene: TRBD2
V gene: TRBV11-2
clone size: .

CDR3 DNA: TGTGCCAGCAGCCATTCTACCGGGACTAGCGTACACGAGCAGTACTTC
CDR3 protein: CASSHSTGTSVHEQYF
J gene: TRBJ2-7
D gene: TRBD2
V gene: TRBV4-2
clone size: .

CDR3 DNA: TGTGCCAGCAGCTTCGGGGACACTGAAGCTTTCTTT
CDR3 protein: CASSFGDTEAFF
J gene: TRBJ1-1
D gene: .
V gene: TRBV5-6
clone size: few

CDR3 DNA: TGTGCCAGCAGCACAGATCTGGGACTGATGACTGGGGCTTTCTTT
CDR3 protein: CASSTDLGLMTGAFF
J gene: TRBJ1-1
D gene: .
V gene: TRBV7-9
clone size: few

CDR3 DNA: TGTGCCAGCAGCTTGGAGGCGCGGGCCCTCATCAATGAGCAGTTCTTC
CDR3 protein: CASSLEARALINEQFF
J gene: TRBJ2-1
D gene: .
V gene: TRBV5-5
clone size: .

CDR3 DNA: TGCGCCAGCAGCCAAGGGGGAATCGGTGCGGGAGCCTACAATGAGCAGTTCTTC
CDR3 protein: CASSQGGIGAGAYNEQFF
J gene: TRBJ2-1
D gene: TRBD2
V gene: TRBV4-1
clone size: .

CDR3 DNA: TGTGCCAGCAGCCATGAGCGGGGGGACTACGAGCAGTACTTC
CDR3 protein: CASSHERGDYEQYF
J gene: TRBJ2-7
D gene: TRBD2
V gene: TRBV11-1
clone size: .

CDR3 DNA: TGTGCCAGCAGCCAAGATGATAGCGGGACGCACACAGATACGCAGTATTTT
CDR3 protein: CASSQDDSGTHTDTQYF
J gene: TRBJ2-3
D gene: TRBD2
V gene: TRBV14
clone size: .

CDR3 DNA: TGTGCCAGCAGTTTAGCGGGAGGGCCTTGGGAGCAGTACTTC
CDR3 protein: CASSLAGGPWEQYF
J gene: TRBJ2-7
D gene: TRBD2
V gene: TRBV28
clone size: once

CDR3 DNA: TGTGCCAGCAGCAGTGGACTAGCGGGAGGGCCGCGTACAGATACGCAGTATTTT
CDR3 protein: CASSSGLAGGPRTDTQYF
J gene: TRBJ2-3
D gene: TRBD2
V gene: TRBV7-6
clone size: .

CDR3 DNA: TGTGCCAGCAGTTTGTTCCAGCGGGGGGGCCCAGATACGCAGTATTTT
CDR3 protein: CASSLFQRGGPDTQYF
J gene: TRBJ2-3
D gene: TRBD2
V gene: TRBV28
clone size: .

CDR3 DNA: TGTGCCAGCGCCGGGGGGGGGAGCGGGGAGCTGTTTTTT
CDR3 protein: CASAGGGSGELFF
J gene: TRBJ2-2
D gene: TRBD2
V gene: TRBV6-6
clone size: .

CDR3 DNA: TGTGCCAGCAGCTTAGGCGGACAGTCCGATGAGCAGTTCTTC
CDR3 protein: CASSLGGQSDEQFF
J gene: TRBJ2-1
D gene: .
V gene: TRBV13
clone size: .

CDR3 DNA: TGTGCCAGCAGCTTGAGCCACGGTGCGGAGCTGTTTTTT
CDR3 protein: CASSLSHGAELFF
J gene: TRBJ2-2
D gene: .
V gene: TRBV7-9
clone size: .

CDR3 DNA: TGTGCCAGCAGCTTAGCAACTTGGGAGCAGTACTTC
CDR3 protein: CASSLATWEQYF
J gene: TRBJ2-7
D gene: .
V gene: TRBV7-8
clone size: .

CDR3 DNA: TGTGCCAGCCGACTAGCGGGAGAGGTCGAGCAGTACTTC
CDR3 protein: CASRLAGEVEQYF
J gene: TRBJ2-7
D gene: TRBD2
V gene: TRBV5-8
clone size: .

CDR3 DNA: TGTGCCAGCAGTTGGGGGCAGAGCACAGATACGCAGTATTTT
CDR3 protein: CASSWGQSTDTQYF
J gene: TRBJ2-3
D gene: .
V gene: TRBV2
clone size: .

CDR3 DNA: TGTGCCAGCAGTGACTCCCCAGCGGGTGCCACAGATACGCAGTATTTT
CDR3 protein: CASSDSPAGATDTQYF
J gene: TRBJ2-3
D gene: .
V gene: TRBV2
clone size: once

CDR3 DNA: TGCGCCAGCATGGGGACTAGCGGACGCGGTGAGCAGTTCTTC
CDR3 protein: CASMGTSGRGEQFF
J gene: TRBJ2-1
D gene: TRBD2
V gene: TRBV4-1
clone size: .

CDR3 DNA: TGTGCCAGCAGCTTAGGGGGCAGGGGAACCTTC
CDR3 protein: CASSLGGRGTF
J gene: TRBJ1-2
D gene: .
V gene: TRBV11-2
clone size: .

CDR3 DNA: TGTGCCAGCAGCCATAAAACGGGAGGGGGCAATGAGCAGTTCTTC
CDR3 protein: CASSHKTGGGNEQFF
J gene: TRBJ2-1
D gene: .
V gene: TRBV21-1
clone size: .

CDR3 DNA: TGTGCCAGCAGCTTAGAAGCGGACCCCTACAATGAGCAGTTCTTC
CDR3 protein: CASSLEADPYNEQFF
J gene: TRBJ2-1
D gene: .
V gene: TRBV11-2
clone size: once

CDR3 DNA: TGTGCCAGCAGTTTGTACACCGGGAGTCACCCAGATACGCAGTATTTT
CDR3 protein: CASSLYTGSHPDTQYF
J gene: TRBJ2-3
D gene: .
V gene: TRBV27
clone size: .

CDR3 DNA: TGCGCCAGCAGCCAAGTGGGCGCGGGACAGGGAAGAGGGGGGCCGCCCGATACGCAGTATTTT
CDR3 protein: CASSQVGAGQGRGGPPDTQYF
J gene: TRBJ2-3
D gene: TRBD1
V gene: TRBV4-1
clone size: .

CDR3 DNA: TGTGCCAGTAGTACCCGGCGACAGGGGGACCCCAACTTCAATGAGCAGTTCTTC
CDR3 protein: CASSTRRQGDPNFNEQFF
J gene: TRBJ2-1
D gene: TRBD1
V gene: TRBV19
clone size: .

CDR3 DNA: TGTGCCAGTGGGACAGGGGGCGGCTATGAAAAACTGTTTTTT
CDR3 protein: CASGTGGGYEKLFF
J gene: TRBJ1-4
D gene: TRBD1
V gene: TRBV19
clone size: .

CDR3 DNA: TGTGCCAGCAGTCAAGGGGGGGATGGCTACACCTTC
CDR3 protein: CASSQGGDGYTF
J gene: TRBJ1-2
D gene: .
V gene: TRBV2
clone size: few

CDR3 DNA: TGTGCCAGCACGGGCGGAGCGGGGGGTTGGTTAACCACAGATACGCAGTATTTT
CDR3 protein: CASTGGAGGWLTTDTQYF
J gene: TRBJ2-3
D gene: TRBD2
V gene: TRBV2
clone size: .

CDR3 DNA: TGTGCCAGCAGTCCGGTGGTGGGGAGTGACGACGAGCAGTACTTC
CDR3 protein: CASSPVVGSDDEQYF
J gene: TRBJ2-7
D gene: .
V gene: TRBV28
clone size: .

CDR3 DNA: TGCGCCAGCAGTCAACCTAGCGGCCACAATGAGCAGTTCTTC
CDR3 protein: CASSQPSGHNEQFF
J gene: TRBJ2-1
D gene: TRBD2
V gene: TRBV4-1
clone size: .

CDR3 DNA: TGCGCCAGCAGCCAAGCGGGGGGTGGTGAGCAGTTCTTC
CDR3 protein: CASSQAGGGEQFF
J gene: TRBJ2-1
D gene: TRBD2
V gene: TRBV4-1
clone size: .

CDR3 DNA: TGCGCCAGCAGCCAATCGACCGGGACAGCGACCACCGGGGAGCTGTTTTTT
CDR3 protein: CASSQSTGTATTGELFF
J gene: TRBJ2-2
D gene: TRBD1
V gene: TRBV4-1
clone size: .

CDR3 DNA: TGTGCCAGTAGTATAGGGCCGACAGGGGTGGGTGCCGGGGAGCTGTTTTTT
CDR3 protein: CASSIGPTGVGAGELFF
J gene: TRBJ2-2
D gene: TRBD1
V gene: TRBV19
clone size: once

CDR3 DNA: TGTGCCAGCAGTTCGATGCCCGGGTTTTACGAGCAGTACTTC
CDR3 protein: CASSSMPGFYEQYF
J gene: TRBJ2-7
D gene: .
V gene: TRBV6-5
clone size: .

CDR3 DNA: TGTGCCAGCAGCCACTCGGACAGGGTATCGTCCGGGGCCAACGTCCTGACTTTC
CDR3 protein: CASSHSDRVSSGANVLTF
J gene: TRBJ2-6
D gene: TRBD1
V gene: TRBV7-9
clone size: .

CDR3 DNA: TGTGCCAGCAGCTTGCGGGGTTCTGGGGCCAACGTCCTGACTTTC
CDR3 protein: CASSLRGSGANVLTF
J gene: TRBJ2-6
D gene: .
V gene: TRBV5-4
clone size: few

CDR3 DNA: TGCGCCAGCAGCCAAGGACTAGGGAACACTGAAGCTTTCTTT
CDR3 protein: CASSQGLGNTEAFF
J gene: TRBJ1-1
D gene: .
V gene: TRBV4-1
clone size: .

CDR3 DNA: TGTGCCAGCAGCTCGCCGGGGGGGCTAGGGGAGACCCAGTACTTC
CDR3 protein: CASSSPGGLGETQYF
J gene: TRBJ2-5
D gene: TRBD2
V gene: TRBV7-9
clone size: .

CDR3 DNA: TGTGCCAGCCCGTTCGAGGGCTCCTACAATGAGCAGTTCTTC
CDR3 protein: CASPFEGSYNEQFF
J gene: TRBJ2-1
D gene: .
V gene: TRBV6-1
clone size: .

CDR3 DNA: TGCGCCAGCAGCTTGGGAGTAAATAATTCACCCCTCCACTTT
CDR3 protein: CASSLGVNNSPLHF
J gene: TRBJ1-6
D gene: .
V gene: TRBV5-1
clone size: .

CDR3 DNA: TGTGCCTACTCGGAGGGAACTGAAGCTTTCTTT
CDR3 protein: CAYSEGTEAFF
J gene: TRBJ1-1
D gene: .
V gene: TRBV30
clone size: few

CDR3 DNA: TGTGCCAGCAGTTACTCGTCAGGGGGCTACACCTTC
CDR3 protein: CASSYSSGGYTF
J gene: TRBJ1-2
D gene: .
V gene: TRBV6-5
clone size: .

CDR3 DNA: TGCGCCAGCAGCCAAGGTAGGGGAGGGTATGAGCAGTTCTTC
CDR3 protein: CASSQGRGGYEQFF
J gene: TRBJ2-1
D gene: TRBD2
V gene: TRBV4-3
clone size: once

CDR3 DNA: TGTGCCAGCAGTACTACAGGGGTAGGTCAGCCCCAGCATTTT
CDR3 protein: CASSTTGVGQPQHF
J gene: TRBJ1-5
D gene: TRBD1
V gene: TRBV27
clone size: .

CDR3 DNA: TGCGCCAGCAGCCTATCGCGGGAGGGCACTGAAGCTTTCTTT
CDR3 protein: CASSLSREGTEAFF
J gene: TRBJ1-1
D gene: .
V gene: TRBV4-3
clone size: few

CDR3 DNA: TGTGCCACCGAGACAGCTAACTATGGCTACACCTTC
CDR3 protein: CATETANYGYTF
J gene: TRBJ1-2
D gene: .
V gene: TRBV6-1
clone size: .

CDR3 DNA: TGCAGCGTTGAAGATCCGGGACTAGCGGGAGAAGACTCCTACGAGCAGTACTTC
CDR3 protein: CSVEDPGLAGEDSYEQYF
J gene: TRBJ2-7
D gene: TRBD2
V gene: TRBV29-1
clone size: .

CDR3 DNA: TGCGCCAGCAGCACACAGGGATCGGCTGAGCAGTTCTTC
CDR3 protein: CASSTQGSAEQFF
J gene: TRBJ2-1
D gene: .
V gene: TRBV4-1
clone size: .

CDR3 DNA: TGTGCCAGCAGCCTCTTGGACGGAGGGAACACTGAAGCTTTCTTT
CDR3 protein: CASSLLDGGNTEAFF
J gene: TRBJ1-1
D gene: .
V gene: TRBV5-4
clone size: .

CDR3 DNA: TGTGCCAGCAGCTCCACAGGGGCAGATACGCAGTATTTT
CDR3 protein: CASSSTGADTQYF
J gene: TRBJ2-3
D gene: TRBD1
V gene: TRBV11-2
clone size: .